These 30 T cell receptor beta chains were sequenced from one sample in a study of blood T cell repertoires in COVID-19. Measured with immunoSEQ multiplex PCR; TCRdb has only the in-frame clones, and not every one. Of hundreds of thousands of clones in the sample, approximately 85% were seen once. Sequencing was done on a sample of PBMCs or T cells enriched from blood (not recorded which). The source is a woman in her forties or fifties who had recovered from COVID-19.

The chain recombines TRBV19 with TRBJ1-1, with 7 bases that match TRBD1. Germline V gene data show CDR1 as LNHDA and CDR2 as SQIVND (reference sequence). V was pared by 6 bases and J by 1 base, with 17 bases of the junction left unmatched. The CDR3 is 18 amino acids. CDR3 loop: CASSQPHRGNKRNTEAFF. Here the CDR3 DNA reads TGTGCCAGTAGCCAGCCACACAGGGGCAACAAAAGGAACACTGAAGCTTTCTTT. The entire variable domain, with the rest obtained from reference TRBV19 and TRBJ1-1, is as follows: DGGITQSPKYLFRKEGQNVTLSCEQNLNHDAMYWYRQDPGQGLRLIYYSQIVNDFQKGDIAEGYSVSREKKESFPLTVTSAQKNPTAFYLCASSQPHRGNKRNTEAFFGQGTRLTVV.

The chain is built from TRBV24-1 and TRBJ1-1; 11 nucleotides match TRBD1. CDR1 is KGHDR and CDR2 is SFDVKD in the germline V gene. The V gene end was trimmed by 6 bases and the J gene end by 4 bases; junction bases not matched to a gene: 6. This CDR3 has 15 amino acids. The CDR3 sequence is CATSRGQGVVTEAFF. CDR3 DNA: TGTGCCACCAGTCGGGGACAGGGGGTTGTCACTGAAGCTTTCTTT.

This clone was seen a single time. The chain employs TRBV5-6 and TRBJ2-7; weak D call: TRBD1 (5 bases). CDR1 is SGHDT and CDR2 is YYEEEE in the germline V gene. This CDR3 spans 13 amino acids. Trimming cost V 3 bases and J 4 bases, with 11 bases left between them. In nucleotides, the CDR3 is TGTGCCAGCAGCTCCGTTCAGGGATACGAGCAGTACTTC. This gives the protein CASSSVQGYEQYF.

V gene TRBV30 combines with J gene TRBJ2-7, with 8 bases aligning to TRBD1. There are 14 residues in the CDR3. Germline trimming cut 2 bases from V and 4 bases from J; bases unmatched to any gene: 7. Germline-derived CDR1 and CDR2 are GTSNPN and SVGIG (reference sequence). Here the CDR3 reads CAWSFGTGEYEQYF. CDR3 coding DNA: TGTGCCTGGAGTTTCGGGACAGGAGAGTACGAGCAGTACTTC.

This sequence joins TRBV24-1 and TRBJ1-5; no firm D call. This CDR3 spans 12 amino acids. Germline CDR1 KGHDR, CDR2 SFDVKD. V lost 5 bases and J lost 5, with 6 bases in between. CDR3 in DNA: TGTGCCACCAGTGGCCCAGATCAGCCCCAGCATTTT. This encodes CATSGPDQPQHF.

This clone was detected a few times. V and J are TRBV11-2 and TRBJ1-1; perhaps TRBD1 as D (5 bases). The CDR3 runs to 13 residues. Trimming pared 3 bases from V and 5 bases from J, leaving 10 bases between. Germline assignment: CDR1 SGHAT and CDR2 FQNNGV. The CDR3, as DNA: TGTGCCAGCAGCTTCAGGCAGGGAACTGAAGCTTTCTTT. It translates to CASSFRQGTEAFF.

A single count supports this clone. CDR3 residues: CASSYSGLHSGEQYF. The CDR3 bases are TGTGCCAGCAGTTACTCGGGACTCCACAGTGGGGAGCAGTACTTC. This chain joins TRBV6-5 and TRBJ2-7, with TRBD2 as a possible D gene (6 bases). The CDR3 is 15 residues long. Per the germline V gene, CDR1 is MNHEY and CDR2 is SVGAGI. Trimming removed 0 bases at V and 7 bases at J, with 16 bases between.

The rearrangement joins TRBV27 to TRBJ2-1; TRBD2 aligns across 10 bases. The length of the CDR3 is 14 residues. Per germline, CDR1 MNHEY and CDR2 SMNVEV (reference sequence). V dropped 5 bases and J dropped 8; count of bases not matched to a gene: 6. CDR3 in amino acids: CASSDLAGVYEQFF. As DNA, the CDR3 is TGTGCCAGCAGTGACCTAGCGGGAGTTTATGAGCAGTTCTTC.

The gene calls are TRBV5-1 and TRBJ1-3; 9 bases map to TRBD1. The V segment lost 0 bases and the J segment 4 bases; nucleotides outside the gene matches: 5. CDR1 is SGHRS and CDR2 is YFSETQ in the germline V gene. This CDR3 is 16 amino acids long. CDR3 amino acids: CASSLGTGAFGNTIYF. Here the CDR3 DNA reads TGCGCCAGCAGCTTGGGGACAGGGGCGTTCGGAAACACCATATATTTT.

This clone was observed a single time. The chain is built from TRBV9 and TRBJ1-1; D call uncertain. The CDR3 consists of 14 residues. Trimming stripped 0 bases from V and 1 base from J, with 7 bases between. The germline CDR1 and CDR2 sequences are SGDLS and YYNGEE. CDR3 in DNA: TGTGCCAGCAGCGTAGTGCTAGGGAACACTGAAGCTTTCTTT. It is translated as CASSVVLGNTEAFF.

V and J are TRBV7-2 and TRBJ2-1; TRBD2 agrees at 12 bases. The germline V gene has CDR1 SGHTA and CDR2 FQGNSA. The CDR3 is made up of 15 amino acids. V lost 1 base and J lost 9; bases outside the gene matches: 4. The CDR3 sequence is CASSLDTSGRIEQFF. The CDR3 DNA sequence: TGTGCCAGCAGCTTAGATACTAGCGGGAGGATTGAGCAGTTCTTC.

As DNA, the CDR3 is TGTGCCAGCAGTCTTGTGACAGGGCTCTATGGCTACACCTTC. Residues: CASSLVTGLYGYTF. The chain combines TRBV2 with TRBJ1-2; 7 nucleotides align to TRBD1. Germline lookup yields CDR1 SNHLY and CDR2 FYNNEI. The ends lost 5 bases at V and 4 bases at J; junction bases unmatched: 7. This CDR3 spans 14 amino acids.

The gene calls are TRBV5-1 and TRBJ2-1; 8 bases fit TRBD1. CDR1 SGHRS and CDR2 YFSETQ come from the germline V gene. The CDR3 extends over 15 amino acids. Trimming took 4 bases from V and 7 from J; bases not matched to a gene: 10. CDR3 sequence reads: CASSKGQDPRNEQFF. The DNA of the CDR3 is TGCGCCAGCAGCAAGGGACAGGATCCTAGGAATGAGCAGTTCTTC.

The DNA for the CDR3 is TGTGCCAGCAGCGTAGCGTTCCGGGGGGCGCCGGGCGGCTACACCTTC. The encoded protein is CASSVAFRGAPGGYTF. The rearrangement uses TRBV9 and TRBJ1-2, with a weak D call TRBD1 (6 bases). The CDR3 extends over 16 amino acids. Trimming removed 0 bases at V and 8 bases at J, with 20 bases between. Germline CDR1 is SGDLS and CDR2 is YYNGEE.

The CDR3 coding sequence is TGCGCCAGCAGCCAAGATCCGGGACAGAGCTCTGGGGCCAACGTCCTGACTTTC. This translates into CASSQDPGQSSGANVLTF. The V gene is TRBV4-3, the J gene TRBJ2-6, with 7 bases that match TRBD1. Per the germline V gene, CDR1 is LGHNA and CDR2 is YSLEER. The CDR3 spans 18 residues. V shed 0 bases, J shed 0 bases, and the junction held 5 bases outside the gene matches.

The rearrangement joins TRBV29-1 to TRBJ2-1, with D tentatively TRBD1 (6 bases). Germline assignment: CDR1 SQVTM and CDR2 ANQGSEA. This CDR3 has 15 residues. The V gene lost 1 base and the J gene lost 6 bases, with 16 bases spanning the gap. CDR3 protein: CSVEGGPAESNEQFF. DNA of the CDR3: TGCAGCGTTGAAGGGGGGCCGGCAGAAAGCAATGAGCAGTTCTTC.

This clone was counted a few times. The chain has TRBV27 and TRBJ1-5, with 7 bases identical to TRBD1. CDR1 MNHEY and CDR2 SMNVEV come from the germline V gene (reference sequence). The CDR3 length is 16 residues. V lost 4 bases to trimming and J lost 2 bases; unmatched junction nucleotides: 8. The CDR3 DNA is TGTGCCAGCAGTTCAACCATGGACAGGCGCAATCAGCCCCAGCATTTT. Encoded protein: CASSSTMDRRNQPQHF.

The chain is built from TRBV27 and TRBJ1-6; 7 nucleotides line up with TRBD1. J gave up 10 bases and V 5 bases, and 14 bases lay outside the gene matches. Germline CDR1 MNHEY, CDR2 SMNVEV (reference sequence). The CDR3 totals 16 residues. CDR3 amino acids: CASSPTLTGRKSPLHF. In DNA, the CDR3 is TGTGCCAGCAGTCCCACATTGACAGGGAGGAAATCACCCCTCCACTTT.

This clone was counted between two and nine times. This sequence joins TRBV27 and TRBJ1-2; 9 bases are a match to TRBD1. CDR1 is MNHEY and CDR2 is SMNVEV in the germline V gene (reference sequence). J lost 7 bases, V lost 5 bases, and 8 bases had no gene match. The CDR3 has 14 amino acids. The CDR3: CASSPRTGERGYTF. Here the CDR3 DNA reads TGTGCCAGCAGTCCTCGGACAGGGGAGCGTGGCTACACCTTC.

The rearrangement joins TRBV19 to TRBJ2-7; tentatively, D is TRBD1 (5 bases). Germline CDR1 and CDR2: LNHDA and SQIVND (reference sequence). V dropped 10 bases and J dropped 0 bases, with 16 bases sitting between them. The length of the CDR3 is 14 residues. Here the CDR3 DNA reads TGTGCCACCAAGGGGCGCCCGAGCTCCTACGAGCAGTACTTC. Its protein is CATKGRPSSYEQYF.

The chain uses TRBV6-2 or TRBV6-3 and TRBJ1-1; D is perhaps TRBD1 (6 bases). Between the trimmed V and J ends, which lost 1 base and 1 base, there was a span of 13 bases. Germline V gene lookup returns CDR1 MNHEY and CDR2 SVGEGT. CDR3 length: 16 residues. The CDR3: CASSYWAGAGNTEAFF. The DNA of the CDR3 is TGTGCCAGCAGTTACTGGGCAGGGGCTGGGAACACTGAAGCTTTCTTT.

This chain joins TRBV15 and TRBJ2-3; D possibly corresponds to TRBD2 (6 bases). Trimming cost V 0 bases and J 5 bases, with 15 bases left between them. This CDR3 has 16 residues. CDR1 and CDR2 (germline): LNHNV, YYDKDF (reference sequence). CDR3 DNA sequence: TGTGCCACCAGCAGAGAGGAGGGGCTGAGGATAGATACGCAGTATTTT. This encodes CATSREEGLRIDTQYF.

The gene calls are TRBV2 and TRBJ1-2; a weak D match, TRBD1 (6 bases). The CDR3 sequence is 13 residues long. CDR1 SNHLY and CDR2 FYNNEI come from the germline V gene. Trimming shortened V by 6 bases and J by 7 bases, and 15 bases separated the two germline ends. The CDR3 protein is CASSQQGSAGYTF. CDR3 nucleotides: TGTGCCAGCAGCCAACAGGGATCGGCTGGCTACACCTTC.

The chain is built from TRBV7-8 and TRBJ1-2; D uncertain. The CDR3 is 14 residues long. Germline V gives CDR1 SGHVS, CDR2 FQNEAQ. V shed 7 bases and J shed 0 bases, with 12 bases lying between them. CDR3 in amino acids: CASTATVANYGYTF. CDR3 nucleotide sequence: TGTGCCAGCACTGCAACTGTCGCTAACTATGGCTACACCTTC.

The chain combines TRBV7-2 with TRBJ2-7; TRBD2 matches 12 bases. Looked up from germline, CDR1 is SGHTA and CDR2 is FQGNSA. Trimming at V came to 2 bases and at J to 4 bases, leaving 12 bases not matched to a gene. This CDR3 region has 18 residues. For the CDR3, the DNA is TGTGCCAGCAGCTTAAGCCCCCCAGGGACTAGCGGGTATTACGAGCAGTACTTC. Its translation: CASSLSPPGTSGYYEQYF.

V gene TRBV11-3 combines with J gene TRBJ2-1, with TRBD2 matching 12 bases. Trimming at V came to 6 bases and at J to 6 bases, leaving 6 bases not matched to a gene. This CDR3 contains 15 residues. Germline CDR1 SGHNT, CDR2 YENEEA. CDR3 sequence: CASRPRTSGTNEQFF. CDR3 nucleotide sequence: TGTGCCAGCAGACCCCGGACTAGCGGGACCAATGAGCAGTTCTTC.

The V gene is TRBV9, the J gene TRBJ1-3; a weak D match, TRBD1 (5 bases). Per germline, CDR1 SGDLS and CDR2 YYNGEE. This CDR3 spans 15 amino acids. V lost 0 bases and J lost 3, with 10 bases in between. The CDR3 is CASSVDPGNGNTIYF. Written as DNA, the CDR3 is TGTGCCAGCAGCGTAGACCCAGGGAATGGAAACACCATATATTTT.

This chain connects TRBV28 to TRBJ2-7; D unresolved. The germline V gene encodes CDR1 MDHEN and CDR2 SYDVKM. V was trimmed by 5 bases and J by 2 bases, leaving 13 bases between them. This CDR3 has 14 residues. The CDR3 DNA is TGTGCCAGCAGTGGGTCGGAGCTTACCTACGAGCAGTACTTC. The encoded protein is CASSGSELTYEQYF.

The chain carries TRBV18 and TRBJ1-5; D perhaps matches TRBD1 (5 bases). The CDR3 covers 13 residues. V lost 6 bases and J 7 bases, leaving 13 bases between the germline ends. CDR1 is KGHSH, CDR2 LQKENI, per germline. The CDR3 is CASSQGIEQPQHF. CDR3 DNA: TGTGCCAGCTCTCAGGGAATAGAACAGCCCCAGCATTTT.

The J gene is TRBJ1-1, the V gene TRBV19; 7 nucleotides match TRBD1. Trimming removed 3 bases from V and 4 bases from J; junction bases left unmatched: 5. Germline-derived CDR1 and CDR2 are LNHDA and SQIVND (reference sequence). The CDR3 contains 14 residues. CDR3 in amino acids: CASSIRQGGTEAFF. The CDR3 bases are TGTGCCAGTAGTATCCGACAGGGAGGCACTGAAGCTTTCTTT.